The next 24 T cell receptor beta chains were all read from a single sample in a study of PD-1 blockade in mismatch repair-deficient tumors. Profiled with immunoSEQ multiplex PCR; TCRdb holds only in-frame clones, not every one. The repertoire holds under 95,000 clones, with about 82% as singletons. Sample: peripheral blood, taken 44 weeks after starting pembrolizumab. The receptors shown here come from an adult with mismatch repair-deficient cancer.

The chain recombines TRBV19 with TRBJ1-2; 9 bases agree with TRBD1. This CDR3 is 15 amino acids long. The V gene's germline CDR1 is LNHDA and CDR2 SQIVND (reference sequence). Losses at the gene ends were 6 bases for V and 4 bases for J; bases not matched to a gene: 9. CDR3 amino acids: CASREATGGSYGYTF. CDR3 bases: TGTGCCAGTAGAGAGGCGACAGGGGGATCCTATGGCTACACCTTC.

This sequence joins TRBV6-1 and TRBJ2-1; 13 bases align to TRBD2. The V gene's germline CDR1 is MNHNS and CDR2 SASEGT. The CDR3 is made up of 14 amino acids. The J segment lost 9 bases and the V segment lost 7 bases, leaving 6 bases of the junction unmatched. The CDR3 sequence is CASKGLAGEGEQFF. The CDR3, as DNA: TGTGCCAGCAAAGGACTAGCGGGAGAGGGTGAGCAGTTCTTC.

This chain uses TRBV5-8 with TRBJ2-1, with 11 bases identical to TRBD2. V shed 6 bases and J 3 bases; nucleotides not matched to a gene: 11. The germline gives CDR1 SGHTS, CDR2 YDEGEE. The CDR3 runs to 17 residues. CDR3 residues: CASTGGRLAGYYNEQFF. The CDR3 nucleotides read TGTGCCAGCACCGGGGGACGACTAGCGGGGTACTACAATGAGCAGTTCTTC.

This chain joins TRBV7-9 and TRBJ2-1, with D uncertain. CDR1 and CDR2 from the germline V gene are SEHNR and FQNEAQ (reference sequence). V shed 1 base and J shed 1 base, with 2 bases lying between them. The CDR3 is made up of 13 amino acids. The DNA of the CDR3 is TGTGCCAGCAGCTTAGGATCCTACAATGAGCAGTTCTTC. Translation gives CASSLGSYNEQFF. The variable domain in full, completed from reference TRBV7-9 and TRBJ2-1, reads DTGVSQNPRHKITKRGQNVTFRCDPISEHNRLYWYRQTLGQGPEFLTYFQNEAQLEKSRLLSDRFSAERPKGSFSTLEIQRTEQGDSAMYLCASSLGSYNEQFFGPGTRLTVL.

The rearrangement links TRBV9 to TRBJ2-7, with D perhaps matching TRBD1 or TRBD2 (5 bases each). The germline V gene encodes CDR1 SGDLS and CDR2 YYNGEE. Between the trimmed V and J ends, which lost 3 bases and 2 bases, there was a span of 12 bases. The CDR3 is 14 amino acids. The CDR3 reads CASSAGTEPYEQYF. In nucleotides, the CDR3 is TGTGCCAGCAGCGCCGGGACGGAACCCTACGAGCAGTACTTC.

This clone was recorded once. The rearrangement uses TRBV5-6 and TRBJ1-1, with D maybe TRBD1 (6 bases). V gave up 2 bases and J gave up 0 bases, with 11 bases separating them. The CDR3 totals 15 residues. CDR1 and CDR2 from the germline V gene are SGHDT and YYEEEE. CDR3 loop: CASSFTGNMNTEAFF. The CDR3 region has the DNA TGTGCCAGCAGCTTTACAGGGAACATGAACACTGAAGCTTTCTTT.

The CDR3, as DNA: TGTGCCAGCAGTTTATTGACAGGGGGCGCCGGCTATGGCTACACCTTC. Amino acids: CASSLLTGGAGYGYTF. The genes are TRBV28 and TRBJ1-2; the match to TRBD1 covers 10 bases. The J segment lost 4 bases and the V segment lost 1 base, leaving 6 bases of the junction unmatched. This CDR3 region has 16 residues. Germline V gives CDR1 MDHEN, CDR2 SYDVKM.

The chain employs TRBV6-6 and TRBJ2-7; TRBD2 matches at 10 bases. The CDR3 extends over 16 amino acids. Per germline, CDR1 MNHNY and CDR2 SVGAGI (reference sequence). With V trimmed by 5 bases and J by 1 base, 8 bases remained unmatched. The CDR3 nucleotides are TGTGCCAGCAGTCGAGAGGGACTAGCGTTATCCTACGAGCAGTACTTC. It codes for CASSREGLALSYEQYF.

In nucleotides, the CDR3 is TGTGCCAGCAGCGGGTCCAGGGGGCAGAATGGCTACACCTTC. It is translated as CASSGSRGQNGYTF. This rearrangement joins TRBV5-4 to TRBJ1-2; 8 bases are a match to TRBD1. J gave up 6 bases and V 4 bases, and 8 bases lay outside the gene matches. Germline lookup yields CDR1 SGHNT and CDR2 YYREEE (reference sequence). The CDR3 contains 14 residues.

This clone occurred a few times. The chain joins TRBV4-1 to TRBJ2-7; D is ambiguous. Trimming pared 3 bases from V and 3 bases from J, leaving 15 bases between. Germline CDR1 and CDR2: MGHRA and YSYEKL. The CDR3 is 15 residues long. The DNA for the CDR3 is TGCGCCAGCAGCCATTCGACCGCGGAGAGCTACGAGCAGTACTTC. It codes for CASSHSTAESYEQYF.

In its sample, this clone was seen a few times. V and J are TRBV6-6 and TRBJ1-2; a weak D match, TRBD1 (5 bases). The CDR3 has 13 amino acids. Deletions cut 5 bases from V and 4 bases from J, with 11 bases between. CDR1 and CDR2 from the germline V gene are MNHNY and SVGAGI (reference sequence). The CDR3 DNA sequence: TGTGCCAGCAGTAGGGACGCAGGCTATGGCTACACCTTC. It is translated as CASSRDAGYGYTF.

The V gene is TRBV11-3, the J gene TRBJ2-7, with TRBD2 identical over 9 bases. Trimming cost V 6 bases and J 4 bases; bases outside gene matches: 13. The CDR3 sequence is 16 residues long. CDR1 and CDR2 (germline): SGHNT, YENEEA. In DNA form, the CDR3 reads TGTGCCAGCAGTCTCAATCCTTCGACTAGCGGTTACGAGCAGTACTTC. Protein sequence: CASSLNPSTSGYEQYF.

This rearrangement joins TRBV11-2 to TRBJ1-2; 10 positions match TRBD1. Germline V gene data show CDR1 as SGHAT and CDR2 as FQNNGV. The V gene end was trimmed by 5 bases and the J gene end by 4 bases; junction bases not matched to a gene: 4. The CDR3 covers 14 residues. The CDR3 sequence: CASSMGTGVYGYTF. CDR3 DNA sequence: TGTGCCAGCAGCATGGGGACAGGGGTCTATGGCTACACCTTC.

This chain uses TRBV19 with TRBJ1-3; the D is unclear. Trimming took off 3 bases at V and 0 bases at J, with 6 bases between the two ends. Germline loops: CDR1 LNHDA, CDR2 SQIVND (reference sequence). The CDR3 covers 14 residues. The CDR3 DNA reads TGTGCCAGTAGTATGGGGTCCTCTGGAAACACCATATATTTT. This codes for CASSMGSSGNTIYF.

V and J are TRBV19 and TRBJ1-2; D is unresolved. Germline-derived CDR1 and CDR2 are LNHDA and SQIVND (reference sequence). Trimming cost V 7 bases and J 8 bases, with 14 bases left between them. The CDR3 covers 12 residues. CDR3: CASTRTEEGYTF. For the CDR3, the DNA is TGTGCCAGTACTCGGACGGAGGAAGGCTACACCTTC.

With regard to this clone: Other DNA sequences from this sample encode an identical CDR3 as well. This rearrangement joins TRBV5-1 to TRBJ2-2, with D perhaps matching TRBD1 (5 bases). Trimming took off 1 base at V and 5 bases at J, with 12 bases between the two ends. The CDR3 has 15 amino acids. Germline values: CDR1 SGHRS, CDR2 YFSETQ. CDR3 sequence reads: CASSLLQGGTGELFF. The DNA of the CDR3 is TGCGCCAGCAGCTTGCTTCAGGGTGGGACCGGGGAGCTGTTTTTT.

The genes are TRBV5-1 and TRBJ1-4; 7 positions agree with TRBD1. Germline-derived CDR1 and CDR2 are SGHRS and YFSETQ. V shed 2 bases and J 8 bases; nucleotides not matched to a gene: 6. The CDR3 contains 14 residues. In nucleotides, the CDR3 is TGCGCCAGCAGCTTAGGGGGCGCAGAGGAAAAACTGTTTTTT. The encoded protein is CASSLGGAEEKLFF.

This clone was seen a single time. The CDR3 region has the DNA TGTGCCAGCAGTTTAAGTGGGCGGCCGACCCTGGAGCAGTACTTC. It encodes CASSLSGRPTLEQYF. V gene TRBV27 combines with J gene TRBJ2-7; D gene ambiguous. Trimming removed 2 bases at V and 7 bases at J, with 18 bases between. The CDR3 loop spans 15 amino acids. Germline CDR1 and CDR2: MNHEY and SMNVEV (reference sequence).

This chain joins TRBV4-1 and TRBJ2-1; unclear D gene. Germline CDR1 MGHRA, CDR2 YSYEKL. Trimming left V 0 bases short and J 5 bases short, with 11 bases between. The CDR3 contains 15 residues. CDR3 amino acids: CASSQDRNRNNEQFF. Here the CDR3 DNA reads TGCGCCAGCAGCCAAGACCGGAATCGGAACAATGAGCAGTTCTTC.

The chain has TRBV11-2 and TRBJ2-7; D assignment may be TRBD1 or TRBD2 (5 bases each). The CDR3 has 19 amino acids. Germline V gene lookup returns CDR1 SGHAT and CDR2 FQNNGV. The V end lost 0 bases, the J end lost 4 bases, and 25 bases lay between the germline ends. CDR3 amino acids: CASSLDQRGTSRREYEQYF. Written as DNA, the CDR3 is TGTGCCAGCAGCTTAGATCAAAGAGGGACCTCGCGTCGAGAGTACGAGCAGTACTTC.

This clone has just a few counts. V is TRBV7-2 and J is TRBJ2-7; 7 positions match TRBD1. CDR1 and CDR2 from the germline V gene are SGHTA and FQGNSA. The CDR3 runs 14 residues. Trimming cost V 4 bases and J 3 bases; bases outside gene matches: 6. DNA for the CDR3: TGTGCCAGCAGCTATCATCGGGACAGCTACGAGCAGTACTTC. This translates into CASSYHRDSYEQYF.

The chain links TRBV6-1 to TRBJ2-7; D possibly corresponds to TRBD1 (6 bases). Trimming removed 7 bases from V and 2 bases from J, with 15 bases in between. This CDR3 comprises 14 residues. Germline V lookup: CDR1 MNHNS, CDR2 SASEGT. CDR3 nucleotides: TGTGCCAGCACGGGGACATCCGCCGCCTACGAGCAGTACTTC. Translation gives CASTGTSAAYEQYF.

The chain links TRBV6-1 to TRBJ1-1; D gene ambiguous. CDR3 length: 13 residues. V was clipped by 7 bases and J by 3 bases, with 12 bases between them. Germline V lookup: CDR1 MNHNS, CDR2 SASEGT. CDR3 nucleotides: TGTGCCAGCATCCGGGATACGGACACTGAAGCTTTCTTT. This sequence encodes CASIRDTDTEAFF.

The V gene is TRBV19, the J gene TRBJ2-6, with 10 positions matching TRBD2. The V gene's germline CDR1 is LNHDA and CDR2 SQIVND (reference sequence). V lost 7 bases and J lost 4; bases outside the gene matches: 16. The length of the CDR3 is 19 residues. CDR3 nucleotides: TGTGCCAGTACTCCGATGGGGCTAGCGGGAGTCGGGGGGGCCAACGTCCTGACTTTC. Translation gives CASTPMGLAGVGGANVLTF. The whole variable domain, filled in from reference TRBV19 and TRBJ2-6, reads DGGITQSPKYLFRKEGQNVTLSCEQNLNHDAMYWYRQDPGQGLRLIYYSQIVNDFQKGDIAEGYSVSREKKESFPLTVTSAQKNPTAFYLCASTPMGLAGVGGANVLTFGAGSRLTVL.